The 21 T cell receptor beta chains given below trace back to one sample, sequenced in a study of vaccination effects on CD4 cells after COVID-19. These receptors are not linked to any known antigen. Method: immunoSEQ multiplex PCR; TCRdb's copy keeps in-frame clones and lacks some. The table includes about 65,000 clones, roughly four fifths detected once. Under the ViraFEST assay, PBMC were stimulated with viral peptide pools so that antigen-specific CD4+ T cells expanded. Sequencing was performed afterwards. Scientists isolated CD4+ T cells after a roughly 10-day culture period ended. Neither prior SARS-CoV-2 infection nor positive nucleocapsid antibodies were present in the vaccine recipients. Material: CD4+ T cells from PBMCs cultured with HCoV-NL63 spike peptides, obtained before COVID-19 vaccination. Every receptor here comes from a human donor who received a COVID-19 vaccine.

The genes are TRBV5-6 and TRBJ2-7; D possibly corresponds to TRBD2 (6 bases). CDR3 size: 14 residues. V was cut by 4 bases and J by 6 bases, with 17 bases left in between. CDR1 is SGHDT, CDR2 YYEEEE, per germline. CDR3 residues: CASSRVTTSFEQYV. Written as DNA, the CDR3 is TGTGCCAGCAGCCGCGTCACGACTAGTTTCGAGCAGTACGTC.

The gene calls are TRBV2 and TRBJ1-5; no reliable D call. The CDR3 is 14 amino acids. Germline V gene lookup returns CDR1 SNHLY and CDR2 FYNNEI. The germline V and J ends were trimmed by 3 bases and 2 bases, with 8 bases remaining between them. The CDR3 region has the DNA TGTGCCAGCAGTGAGGGTAGGGGCAATCAGCCCCAGCATTTT. It specifies CASSEGRGNQPQHF.

The chain links TRBV19 to TRBJ2-2; D not certain. CDR3 length equals 16 residues. The V end was cut by 6 bases, the J end by 0 bases, with 14 bases between. Looked up from germline, CDR1 is LNHDA and CDR2 is SQIVND (reference sequence). CDR3 loop: CASRRSTLPNTGELFF. The DNA for the CDR3 is TGTGCCAGTAGAAGAAGTACATTACCGAACACCGGGGAGCTGTTTTTT.

This clone came up once. The chain employs TRBV7-9 and TRBJ2-7; D gene ambiguous. This CDR3 has 13 residues. Trimming took 1 base from V and 10 from J, leaving 14 bases between them. The germline gives CDR1 SEHNR, CDR2 FQNEAQ (reference sequence). The CDR3 loop is CASSLDVPGLQYV. Here the CDR3 DNA reads TGTGCCAGCAGCTTAGACGTGCCCGGCTTACAGTACGTC.

The chain uses TRBV5-1 and TRBJ1-3; D not resolved. Germline-derived CDR1 and CDR2 are SGHRS and YFSETQ. V was cut by 4 bases and J by 0 bases, with 11 bases left in between. The CDR3 is 15 residues long. CDR3: CASSPRTSSGNTIYF. CDR3 sequence (DNA): TGCGCCAGCAGCCCTCGGACCTCCTCTGGAAACACCATATATTTT.

This sequence joins TRBV4-3 and TRBJ1-2; D unclear. Trimming removed 1 base from V and 3 bases from J, with 6 bases in between. CDR3 size: 13 residues. The germline V gene has CDR1 LGHNA and CDR2 YSLEER. The CDR3 nucleotides are TGCGCCAGCAGCCAAGCGTTCGACTATGGCTACACCTTC. This codes for CASSQAFDYGYTF.

This chain links TRBV7-3 with TRBJ2-1; TRBD1 matches at 9 bases. Germline V gene lookup returns CDR1 SGHTA and CDR2 FQGTGA. J was trimmed by 2 bases and V by 5 bases; bases with no gene match: 4. The CDR3 is 15 amino acids. This chain's CDR3 is CASSLDRGTYNEQFF. In nucleotides, the CDR3 is TGTGCCAGCAGCCTAGACAGGGGGACCTACAATGAGCAGTTCTTC. The full variable domain, its missing parts supplied by reference TRBV7-3 and TRBJ2-1, is GAGVSQTPSNKVTEKGKYVELRCDPISGHTALYWYRQSLGQGPEFLIYFQGTGAADDSGLPNDRFFAVRPEGSVSTLKIQRTERGDSAVYLCASSLDRGTYNEQFFGPGTRLTVL.

This rearrangement joins TRBV6-2 or TRBV6-3 to TRBJ2-3, with TRBD1 matching over 7 bases. Germline trimming cut 5 bases from V and 3 bases from J; bases unmatched to any gene: 8. The length of the CDR3 is 15 residues. Germline V CDR1 and CDR2: MNHEY, SVGEGT. The CDR3, as DNA: TGTGCCAGCAGTCTTAGACAGGGCGGGACAGATACGCAGTATTTT. This encodes CASSLRQGGTDTQYF.

The rearrangement links TRBV12-3 or TRBV12-4 to TRBJ1-5; D gene unclear. The CDR3 spans 13 residues. The V end lost 5 bases, the J end lost 9 bases, and 14 bases lay between the germline ends. This CDR3 reads CASSATTAAPQHF. In nucleotides, the CDR3 is TGTGCCAGCAGTGCAACGACCGCTGCGCCCCAGCATTTT.

The rearrangement joins TRBV11-2 to TRBJ1-5; maybe TRBD1 (5 bases). The CDR3 has 14 residues. V was clipped by 3 bases and J by 1 base, with 7 bases between them. Germline lookup yields CDR1 SGHAT and CDR2 FQNNGV. The CDR3 nucleotides read TGTGCCAGCAGCTTGGGACGGAGCAATCAGCCCCAGCATTTT. This translates into CASSLGRSNQPQHF.

The chain has TRBV18 and TRBJ2-3; D unclear. Per germline, CDR1 KGHSH and CDR2 LQKENI. Trimming left V 0 bases short and J 5 bases short, with 9 bases between. The CDR3 totals 14 residues. The chain's CDR3 is CASSPPASGDTQYF. The CDR3 DNA reads as TGTGCCAGCTCACCACCGGCTTCAGGAGATACGCAGTATTTT.

The genes are TRBV28 and TRBJ1-5, with D hard to call. The CDR3 totals 10 residues. V was cut by 7 bases and J by 9 bases, with 7 bases left in between. The V gene's germline CDR1 is MDHEN and CDR2 SYDVKM. Here the CDR3 reads CASNDAPQHF. Here the CDR3 DNA reads TGTGCCAGCAATGACGCGCCCCAGCATTTT.

The chain has TRBV27 and TRBJ1-5; 8 bases line up with TRBD1. CDR3 length equals 17 residues. V lost 3 bases and J lost 1; bases outside the gene matches: 8. Germline V gives CDR1 MNHEY, CDR2 SMNVEV (reference sequence). The CDR3 loop reads CASSFRSGGQSNQPQHF. CDR3 coding DNA: TGTGCCAGCAGTTTTAGATCAGGGGGCCAAAGCAATCAGCCCCAGCATTTT.

This clone was detected only once. The rearrangement links TRBV6-1 to TRBJ1-5; D unresolved. Germline CDR1 MNHNS, CDR2 SASEGT. V was cut by 2 bases and J by 6 bases, with 8 bases left in between. This CDR3 is 13 amino acids long. This chain's CDR3 is CASSERGGQPQHF. CDR3 bases: TGTGCCAGCAGTGAAAGAGGCGGTCAGCCCCAGCATTTT.

The V call is TRBV5-1, the J call TRBJ2-1, with 8 nucleotides matching TRBD1. Trimming cost V 1 base and J 12 bases; bases outside gene matches: 12. The CDR3 totals 15 residues. Looked up from germline, CDR1 is SGHRS and CDR2 is YFSETQ. CDR3 bases: TGCGCCAGCAGCTTGTCGGGACAGGTGACGGGCGGGCAGTTCTTC. This codes for CASSLSGQVTGGQFF.

This chain uses TRBV29-1 with TRBJ2-1; 8 positions match TRBD1. The CDR3 loop spans 13 amino acids. Germline V gives CDR1 SQVTM, CDR2 ANQGSEA. The CDR3 loop is CRVRGQALNEQFF. The DNA of the CDR3 is TGCAGAGTTAGGGGACAGGCGCTCAATGAGCAGTTCTTC.

This chain joins TRBV3-1 (or the pseudogene TRBV3-2) and TRBJ2-3; perhaps TRBD1 as D (5 bases). Germline lookup yields CDR1 LGHDT and CDR2 YNNKEL (reference sequence). The CDR3 covers 15 residues. Trimming removed 4 bases from V and 7 bases from J, with 18 bases in between. The CDR3 DNA sequence: TGTGCCAGCAGCCCCTCCAAGGGGATTCGCTATACGCAGTATTTT. It is translated as CASSPSKGIRYTQYF.

The chain carries TRBV7-8 and TRBJ2-1; the match to TRBD2 covers 8 bases. The CDR3 consists of 18 residues. Per germline, CDR1 SGHVS and CDR2 FQNEAQ. Germline trimming cut 2 bases from V and 0 bases from J; bases unmatched to any gene: 9. CDR3: CASSLRGSGDTSYNEQFF. DNA for the CDR3: TGTGCCAGCAGCTTACGGGGTAGCGGGGATACCTCCTACAATGAGCAGTTCTTC.

This chain connects TRBV2 to TRBJ1-3; a weak D match, TRBD1 (6 bases). The CDR3 runs to 15 residues. Trimming pared 6 bases from V and 0 bases from J, leaving 12 bases between. CDR1 and CDR2 (germline): SNHLY, FYNNEI. In DNA form, the CDR3 reads TGTGCCAGCAGGACTGGGGGCGGCTCTGGAAACACCATATATTTT. Encoded protein: CASRTGGGSGNTIYF. The full variable domain, its missing parts supplied by reference TRBV2 and TRBJ1-3, is EPEVTQTPSHQVTQMGQEVILRCVPISNHLYFYWYRQILGQKVEFLVSFYNNEISEKSEIFDDQFSVERPDGSNFTLKIRSTKLEDSAMYFCASRTGGGSGNTIYFGEGSWLTVV.

This clone appeared a single time. The rearrangement links TRBV6-6 to TRBJ1-2, with TRBD1 matching over 7 bases. Trimming took 6 bases from V and 7 from J; bases not matched to a gene: 14. Per germline, CDR1 MNHNY and CDR2 SVGAGI (reference sequence). The CDR3 has 15 amino acids. The CDR3 DNA reads as TGTGCCAGCAGCCCTCGATCATCCCAGGGGGTTGGCTACACCTTC. Translating it yields CASSPRSSQGVGYTF.

The chain recombines TRBV5-6 with TRBJ1-1; no definite D call. V dropped 0 bases and J dropped 0 bases, with 15 bases sitting between them. The germline gives CDR1 SGHDT, CDR2 YYEEEE. There are 17 residues in the CDR3. The CDR3 sequence: CASSLESVAQLNTEAFF. The CDR3 DNA sequence: TGTGCCAGCAGCTTGGAATCGGTGGCACAGTTGAACACTGAAGCTTTCTTT.